This is a list of T cell receptor beta chains from one sample in a study of CD8 T cells in Susac syndrome. Via MiXCR, TCRdb re-called the immunoSEQ multiplex PCR reads, giving one row per CDR3 protein. The sample records 150,000 to 200,000 distinct CDR3 sequences, around 94% being singletons. The specimen sequenced was CD4+ T cells from PBMCs. The receptors were sampled from a human donor in good health. The CDR3 runs from the conserved cysteine through the conserved F or W. Each record gives: clone size, V gene, D gene, J gene, CDR3 DNA, CDR3 protein. The D gene is left open where the match is weak. Clone size is given for some rows only: seen once, a few or many times, or a class if the clone is expanded.

NA	TRBV20-1	TRBD1	TRBJ1-6	TGCAGTGCTAGGGAATGGGACAGGGGAGAAGAATCACCCCTCCACTTT	CSAREWDRGEESPLHF
NA	TRBV29-1	TRBD1	TRBJ1-1	TGCAGCGCCGACAGGGGAAAGGGGACTGAAGCTTTCTTT	CSADRGKGTEAFF
NA	TRBV2	NA	TRBJ2-3	TGTGCCAGCAGGAATCTTAGACAGGCCACAGATACGCAGTATTTT	CASRNLRQATDTQYF
NA	TRBV7-9	NA	TRBJ2-4	TGTGCCAGCAGCCCACTGAGTCCGGCCAAAAACATTCAGTACTTC	CASSPLSPAKNIQYF
NA	TRBV30	TRBD1	TRBJ2-7	TGTGCCTGGGACAGGGATAACCACGAGCAGTACTTC	CAWDRDNHEQYF
NA	TRBV12-3/TRBV12-4	NA	TRBJ2-7	TGTGCCAGCAGTTTTCTAGCTAGTTTGTCCGAGCAGTACTTC	CASSFLASLSEQYF
NA	TRBV5-1	NA	TRBJ2-2	TGCGCCAGCAGTGCCGCGACAAGGAACACCGGGGAGCTGTTTTTT	CASSAATRNTGELFF
NA	TRBV6-5	NA	TRBJ2-3	TGTGCCAGCAGTTACTCACCCCAAACCGCGGGTACGCAGTATTTT	CASSYSPQTAGTQYF
NA	TRBV29-1	NA	TRBJ1-1	TGCAGCGTCCCTAAGGGTGGCACCATGAACACTGAAGCTTTCTTT	CSVPKGGTMNTEAFF
NA	TRBV12-3/TRBV12-4	TRBD1	TRBJ1-5	TGTGCCAGCAGTTTTTCAGGGGGCCATCAGCCCCAGCATTTT	CASSFSGGHQPQHF
NA	TRBV20-1	NA	TRBJ2-7	TGCAGTGCTAGTTCCGCACATCTTGGCGCCTACGAGCAGTACTTC	CSASSAHLGAYEQYF
NA	TRBV20-1	NA	TRBJ1-1	TGCAGTGCGTGGGCGGGGGGAGACACTGAAGCTTTCTTT	CSAWAGGDTEAFF
NA	TRBV14	NA	TRBJ1-3	TGTGCCAGCAGCCGCGGGCTTCTCTCTGGAAACACCATATATTTT	CASSRGLLSGNTIYF
once	TRBV5-1	TRBD2	TRBJ2-1	TGCGCCAGCAGCTTGGCCACCTTAGCGGGGAGCTCCTACAATGAGCAGTTCTTC	CASSLATLAGSSYNEQFF
NA	TRBV20-1	TRBD2	TRBJ2-3	TGCAGTGCTAGAGTTAGCGGGGTACAAGATACGCAGTATTTT	CSARVSGVQDTQYF
NA	TRBV20-1	NA	TRBJ1-2	TGCAGTGCTAGTTCCCCAGGTGGCTATGGCTACACCTTC	CSASSPGGYGYTF